The 8 T cell receptor beta chains below were found in one sample sequenced in a study of cytomegalovirus exposure and HLA in healthy donors. The primer mix had 60 Vbeta and 13 Jbeta primers. This table comes from immunoSEQ multiplex PCR, and its TCRdb copy is limited to in-frame clones, with some not included. The table records 110,000 or so clones, over 65% of them present only once. The sequenced sample was PBMCs. The receptors stem from a woman aged 25 to 45 in good health and CMV-seropositive.

The chain employs TRBV10-3 and TRBJ1-1; tentatively, D is TRBD1 (6 bases). The germline gives CDR1 ENHRY, CDR2 SYGVKD. Trimming stripped 4 bases from V and 4 bases from J, with 22 bases between. CDR3 length: 17 residues. This CDR3 is CAISASPGGGGGTEAFF. CDR3 bases: TGTGCCATCAGTGCAAGCCCGGGGGGCGGGGGAGGCACTGAAGCTTTCTTT.

J is TRBJ2-1 and V is TRBV4-2; no reliable D call. Germline V gene sequence: CDR1 LGHNA, CDR2 YNFKEQ. Deletions cut 1 base from V and 8 bases from J, with 15 bases between. The CDR3 has 15 amino acids. CDR3 sequence reads: CASSQVSSKADEQFF. CDR3 nucleotide sequence: TGTGCCAGCAGCCAAGTCTCTTCTAAAGCCGATGAGCAGTTCTTC.

V gene TRBV5-1 combines with J gene TRBJ1-1; D remains unclear. V was shortened by 4 bases and J by 8 bases, with 15 bases between the two germline ends. This CDR3 has 13 amino acids. Germline CDR1 is SGHRS and CDR2 is YFSETQ. CDR3 coding DNA: TGCGCCAGCAGCGTCAGTTTAGGAGGCGAAGCTTTCTTT. It yields the protein CASSVSLGGEAFF.

This sequence joins TRBV6-1 and TRBJ1-5; the D gene is possibly TRBD1 (6 bases). The CDR3 is 19 amino acids. The germline V gene has CDR1 MNHNS and CDR2 SASEGT. V was trimmed by 0 bases and J by 1 base, leaving 19 bases between them. CDR3 sequence (DNA): TGTGCCAGCAGTGAAGCGCCCTTCACAGGGTTCATCAGCAATCAGCCCCAGCATTTT. Encoded protein: CASSEAPFTGFISNQPQHF.

The rearrangement links TRBV18 to TRBJ1-1; D not certain. Trimming stripped 6 bases from V and 1 base from J, with 15 bases between. Germline loops: CDR1 KGHSH, CDR2 LQKENI. CDR3 length equals 15 residues. The CDR3 DNA reads TGTGCCAGCTCGCCCAATCAGGCACCGAACACTGAAGCTTTCTTT. Protein sequence: CASSPNQAPNTEAFF.

V is TRBV2 and J is TRBJ1-1; D ambiguous. The CDR3 loop spans 11 amino acids. V was cut by 3 bases and J by 11 bases, with 10 bases left in between. The germline CDR1 and CDR2 sequences are SNHLY and FYNNEI. The CDR3 loop reads CASSEAGHAFF. CDR3 bases: TGTGCCAGCAGTGAGGCAGGTCACGCTTTCTTT.

This clone has more than one count but fewer than ten. The chain joins TRBV5-6 to TRBJ1-1, with a tentative D call TRBD1 (5 bases). The V end lost 4 bases, the J end lost 0 bases, and 16 bases lay between the germline ends. The V gene's germline CDR1 is SGHDT and CDR2 YYEEEE. This CDR3 has 16 amino acids. CDR3 DNA: TGTGCCAGCAGCCGGCTAACAGGCGATATGAACACTGAAGCTTTCTTT. The encoded protein is CASSRLTGDMNTEAFF.

This chain uses TRBV9 with TRBJ2-5, with D possibly TRBD2 on 6 matching bases. Deletions cut 4 bases from V and 5 bases from J, with 18 bases between. Germline CDR1 is SGDLS and CDR2 is YYNGEE. CDR3 length equals 15 residues. The CDR3 reads CASSPRSGVWETQYF. CDR3 DNA: TGTGCCAGCAGCCCACGGTCGGGGGTTTGGGAGACCCAGTACTTC. Complete variable domain (other parts from reference TRBV9 and TRBJ2-5): DSGVTQTPKHLITATGQRVTLRCSPRSGDLSVYWYQQSLDQGLQFLIQYYNGEERAKGNILERFSAQQFPDLHSELNLSSLELGDSALYFCASSPRSGVWETQYFGPGTRLLVL.